These T cell receptor beta chains were read from a single sample in a study of shared clonotypes between healthy human individuals. Libraries were prepared by immunoSEQ multiplex PCR; TCRdb keeps only in-frame clonotypes and omits some of them. The sample lists around 690,000 clones, roughly 88% occurring once. Specimen: memory CD8+ T cells from PBMCs. The receptor source for this set is a man aged 18 to 29 in good health. Some clones in this sample may be carry-over from other donors' samples. CDR3s include the opening cysteine and the closing phenylalanine or tryptophan. A D gene is named only where the DNA matches it firmly. Rows give clone size only sometimes, using once, few, many, or a class for an expanded clone.

clone size	D gene	V gene	J gene	CDR3 protein	CDR3 DNA
once	.	TRBV19	TRBJ1-5	CASTPDPYQPQHF	TGTGCCAGTACCCCGGACCCTTATCAGCCCCAGCATTTT
.	.	TRBV13	TRBJ2-2	CASSLEVRPLNTGELFF	TGTGCCAGCAGCTTGGAAGTCCGTCCTCTAAACACCGGGGAGCTGTTTTTT
.	.	TRBV5-5	TRBJ2-6	CASSLGDISLGANVLTF	TGTGCCAGCAGCTTGGGGGACATATCACTCGGGGCCAACGTCCTGACTTTC
.	.	TRBV7-9	TRBJ2-7	CASSYGSRIDYEQYF	TGTGCCAGCAGCTATGGTAGCAGGATCGACTACGAGCAGTACTTC
.	.	TRBV25-1	TRBJ2-7	CASGSGWEQYF	TGTGCCAGCGGCTCAGGGTGGGAGCAGTACTTC
.	.	TRBV7-9	TRBJ1-2	CASSSGLNYGYTF	TGTGCCAGCAGCTCGGGACTAAACTATGGCTACACCTTC
.	.	TRBV5-8	TRBJ2-5	CASSLGFEGQETQYF	TGTGCCAGCAGCTTGGGTTTTGAGGGGCAAGAGACCCAGTACTTC
.	.	TRBV4-3	TRBJ2-1	CASSQDGLNEQFF	TGCGCCAGCAGCCAAGATGGGCTGAATGAGCAGTTCTTC
.	TRBD1	TRBV28	TRBJ1-1	CASRTPGQPTEAFF	TGTGCCAGCAGGACACCGGGACAGCCCACTGAAGCTTTCTTT
.	TRBD2	TRBV28	TRBJ2-7	CASSFSASGRRTYEQYF	TGTGCCAGCAGTTTTTCTGCTAGCGGGAGGAGGACCTACGAGCAGTACTTC
.	TRBD2	TRBV7-3	TRBJ2-1	CASSLRYATRGLAGNEQFF	TGTGCCAGCAGCTTGCGCTACGCGACCAGGGGACTAGCGGGCAATGAGCAGTTCTTC
.	TRBD2	TRBV6-5	TRBJ2-7	CASSYTAGEFYEQYF	TGTGCCAGCAGTTACACCGCGGGGGAATTCTACGAGCAGTACTTC
once	.	TRBV25-1	TRBJ2-1	CASSLWGNEQFF	TGTGCCAGCAGTTTGTGGGGGAATGAGCAGTTCTTC
.	TRBD1	TRBV6-1	TRBJ2-3	CASTRQGRRADTQYF	TGTGCCAGCACCCGACAGGGGAGAAGAGCAGATACGCAGTATTTT
once	.	TRBV18	TRBJ1-1	CASSQTANTEAFF	TGTGCCAGCTCACAGACAGCGAACACTGAAGCTTTCTTT
once	TRBD2	TRBV4-2	TRBJ2-7	CASSQEWGGPAYEQYF	TGTGCCAGCAGCCAAGAATGGGGAGGGCCGGCGTACGAGCAGTACTTC